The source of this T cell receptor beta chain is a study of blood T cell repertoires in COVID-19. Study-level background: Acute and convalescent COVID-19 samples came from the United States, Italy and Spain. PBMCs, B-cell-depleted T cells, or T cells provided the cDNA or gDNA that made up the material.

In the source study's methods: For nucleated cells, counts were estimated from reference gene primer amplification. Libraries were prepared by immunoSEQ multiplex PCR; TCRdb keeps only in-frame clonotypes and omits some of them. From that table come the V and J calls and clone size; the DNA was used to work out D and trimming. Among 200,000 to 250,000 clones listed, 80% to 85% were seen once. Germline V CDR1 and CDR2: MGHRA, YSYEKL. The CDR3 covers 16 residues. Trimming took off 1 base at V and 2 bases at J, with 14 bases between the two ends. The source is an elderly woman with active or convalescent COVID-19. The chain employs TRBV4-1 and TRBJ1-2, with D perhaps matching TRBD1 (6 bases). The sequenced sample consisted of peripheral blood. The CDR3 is CASSQAGGRENYGYTF. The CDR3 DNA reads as TGCGCCAGCAGCCAAGCGGGGGGCAGGGAAAACTATGGCTACACCTTC.